This passage covers 6 T cell receptor beta chains from one sample sequenced in a study of Ad26.COV2.S vaccination and SARS-CoV-2 variants. The treatment: some 20 received Ad26.COV2.S at low or high dose, single or two shots; about 5 received placebo; per-sample allocation not given. Day 63 following the first vaccine or placebo injection was when the samples were taken. Sequencing used immunoSEQ multiplex PCR; TCRdb keeps in-frame clones, though not all of them. The sample consists of 300,000 to 350,000 clones, about 90% of them appearing once. Sequenced here: peripheral blood, sampled in a trial of Ad26.COV2.S vaccine versus placebo. Receptors were obtained from a person aged 18-65 years who received the Ad26.COV2.S COVID-19 vaccine or a placebo.

The gene calls are TRBV19 and TRBJ1-1; 8 positions match TRBD1. The CDR3 contains 14 residues. V was clipped by 5 bases and J by 4 bases; unmatched bases: 6. Germline values: CDR1 LNHDA, CDR2 SQIVND (reference sequence). The CDR3 spells CASSFTGGLTEAFF. CDR3 bases: TGTGCCAGTAGTTTTACAGGGGGTCTCACTGAAGCTTTCTTT.

The CDR3: CATLQGHEQYV. The CDR3 coding sequence is TGTGCCACCCTACAGGGGCACGAGCAGTACGTC. The chain links TRBV6-5 to TRBJ2-7; 7 nucleotides line up with TRBD1. The CDR3 spans 11 residues. From germline, CDR1 is MNHEY and CDR2 SVGAGI. V was clipped by 10 bases and J by 5 bases; unmatched bases: 5.

V usage is TRBV19 and J usage is TRBJ2-3; 13 positions agree with TRBD2. Germline-derived CDR1 and CDR2 are LNHDA and SQIVND (reference sequence). Trimming cost V 5 bases and J 4 bases; bases outside gene matches: 3. This CDR3 is built from 15 residues. In DNA, the CDR3 is TGTGCCAGTAGTTTCGGACTAGCGGGAGCAGATACGCAGTATTTT. It encodes CASSFGLAGADTQYF. Combining the CDR3 with reference TRBV19 and TRBJ2-3 gives the whole variable domain DGGITQSPKYLFRKEGQNVTLSCEQNLNHDAMYWYRQDPGQGLRLIYYSQIVNDFQKGDIAEGYSVSREKKESFPLTVTSAQKNPTAFYLCASSFGLAGADTQYFGPGTRLTVL.

Only one count was recorded for this clone. The V gene is TRBV13, the J gene TRBJ2-1, with 10 bases lining up with TRBD2. V lost 3 bases to trimming and J lost 0 bases; unmatched junction nucleotides: 8. From germline, CDR1 is PRHDT and CDR2 FYEKMQ (reference sequence). The CDR3 consists of 18 residues. The CDR3 sequence is CASSFGLAEMTSYNEQFF. In DNA form, the CDR3 reads TGTGCCAGCAGCTTTGGACTAGCGGAGATGACCTCCTACAATGAGCAGTTCTTC.

V usage is TRBV7-3 and J usage is TRBJ1-1, with D perhaps TRBD1 (6 bases). Germline CDR1 is SGHTA and CDR2 is FQGTGA. V dropped 5 bases and J dropped 3 bases, with 10 bases sitting between them. This CDR3 is 13 amino acids long. This CDR3 reads CASSHDRHTEAFF. CDR3 nucleotides: TGTGCCAGCAGCCACGACAGGCACACTGAAGCTTTCTTT.

The chain uses TRBV4-1 and TRBJ1-5; a possible D gene is TRBD1 (5 bases). The CDR3 consists of 16 residues. Germline lookup yields CDR1 MGHRA and CDR2 YSYEKL. V shed 4 bases and J shed 4 bases, with 17 bases lying between them. The CDR3 here is CASSLRLSGINQPQHF. CDR3 DNA: TGCGCCAGCAGCCTAAGACTTTCAGGGATAAATCAGCCCCAGCATTTT.